This TCR beta chain is from a study of blood T cell repertoires in COVID-19. Looking at the study overall: Sources were T cells, B-cell-depleted T cells, or PBMCs; the material itself was cDNA or gDNA.

Germline V lookup: CDR1 GTSNPN, CDR2 SVGIG (reference sequence). V dropped 1 base and J dropped 7 bases, with 7 bases sitting between them. The CDR3 runs to 11 residues. Libraries were prepared by immunoSEQ multiplex PCR; TCRdb keeps only in-frame clonotypes and omits some of them. The sample has 410,000 or so clones; 80% to 90% are singletons. The sample taken for sequencing was peripheral blood. The rearrangement uses TRBV30 and TRBJ1-1, with D maybe TRBD1 (5 bases). The sequence came from a woman younger than 45 with active or convalescent COVID-19. The CDR3 loop reads CAWSEGLEAFF. The CDR3 coding sequence is TGTGCCTGGAGTGAGGGGCTTGAAGCTTTCTTT. The full variable domain, completed using reference TRBV30 and TRBJ1-1, is SQTIHQWPATLVQPVGSPLSLECTVEGTSNPNLYWYRQAAGRGLQLLFYSVGIGQISSEVPQNLSASRPQDRQFILSSKKLLLSDSGFYLCAWSEGLEAFFGQGTRLTVV.